The 10 T cell receptor beta chains below come from one sample, sequenced in a study of response to subunit inactivated influenza vaccine. TCRdb fed the RT-PCR reads into MiXCR, producing one record per CDR3 protein. The sample records about 520,000 distinct CDR3 sequences, approximately 11% being singletons. The sequences come from PBMCs from blood, collected 45 days after vaccination. Receptors were obtained from a middle-aged man who received an inactivated influenza vaccine.

Comments on this clonotype: A much larger clone sits a single nucleotide away, making a read error possible. The J gene is TRBJ2-7, the V gene TRBV7-9, with no clear D. Trimming cost V 3 bases and J 3 bases, with 3 bases left between them. The CDR3 is 11 amino acids. The V gene's germline CDR1 is SEHNR and CDR2 FQNEAQ (reference sequence). CDR3 sequence: CASSFFYEQYF. Here the CDR3 DNA reads TGTGCCAGCAGCTTCTTCTACGAGCAGTACTTC.

At least ten counts were recorded for this clonotype. The chain combines TRBV4-2 with TRBJ2-3; D not resolved. The germline CDR1 and CDR2 sequences are LGHNA and YNFKEQ. CDR3 size: 17 residues. V was trimmed by 1 base and J by 3 bases, leaving 17 bases between them. The CDR3 protein is CASSQAALGLPTDTQYF. The DNA for the CDR3 is TGTGCCAGCAGCCAAGCAGCTCTAGGGTTACCTACAGATACGCAGTATTTT.

This clonotype was observed a few times. The CDR3 loop reads CASSPGQLNQPQHF. The CDR3, as DNA: TGTGCCAGCAGCCCCGGTCAGTTAAATCAGCCCCAGCATTTT. The rearrangement uses TRBV28 and TRBJ1-5; D uncertain. Trimming left V 6 bases short and J 4 bases short, with 13 bases between. CDR1 and CDR2 (germline): MDHEN, SYDVKM. The CDR3 covers 14 residues. Looking up the rest from reference TRBV28 and TRBJ1-5 gives the full variable domain: DVKVTQSSRYLVKRTGEKVFLECVQDMDHENMFWYRQDPGLGLRLIYFSYDVKMKEKGDIPEGYSVSREKKERFSLILESASTNQTSMYLCASSPGQLNQPQHFGDGTRLSIL.

This clonotype has just a few counts. The chain combines TRBV7-2 with TRBJ2-7; TRBD2 is a possible D gene (5 bases). Germline CDR1 SGHTA, CDR2 FQGNSA. The V and J ends lost 1 base and 8 bases respectively, with 15 bases between them. The CDR3 is made up of 14 amino acids. The CDR3 reads CASSLVPELVQQYF. In DNA, the CDR3 is TGTGCCAGCAGCTTAGTACCGGAACTAGTACAGCAGTACTTC.

The sample holds a few counts of this clonotype. V and J are TRBV2 and TRBJ1-5; D is unresolved. Germline lookup yields CDR1 SNHLY and CDR2 FYNNEI. The CDR3 loop spans 13 amino acids. V was pared by 8 bases and J by 0 bases, with 8 bases between. The DNA of the CDR3 is TGTGCCAGCGCCCAGAATAGCAATCAGCCCCAGCATTTT. Its protein product is CASAQNSNQPQHF. Using reference TRBV2 and TRBJ1-5 for the parts outside the CDR3, the full variable domain is EPEVTQTPSHQVTQMGQEVILRCVPISNHLYFYWYRQILGQKVEFLVSFYNNEISEKSEIFDDQFSVERPDGSNFTLKIRSTKLEDSAMYFCASAQNSNQPQHFGDGTRLSIL.

For this clonotype: This may arise from a read error, as a much more abundant clone is one base away. The genes are TRBV12-3 or TRBV12-4 and TRBJ1-1; D not resolved. The CDR3 spans 15 residues. For the CDR3, the DNA is TGTACCAGCAGTTTAGGAAAGGGTTGGACCACTGAAGCTTTCTTT. It is translated as CTSSLGKGWTTEAFF.

This chain uses TRBV7-9 with TRBJ1-4; no definite D call. Trimming pared 1 base from V and 0 bases from J, leaving 6 bases between. Per germline, CDR1 SEHNR and CDR2 FQNEAQ (reference sequence). This CDR3 region has 15 residues. In DNA, the CDR3 is TGTGCCAGCAGCTTAGATATGTCAACTAATGAAAAACTGTTTTTT. Amino acid sequence: CASSLDMSTNEKLFF.

The V call is TRBV20-1, the J call TRBJ2-5; 12 nucleotides line up with TRBD1. There are 14 residues in the CDR3. Germline loops: CDR1 DFQATT, CDR2 SNEGSKA (reference sequence). With V trimmed by 5 bases and J by 5 bases, 6 bases remained unmatched. The chain's CDR3 is CSAGDRGRWETQYF. In DNA form, the CDR3 reads TGCAGTGCTGGGGACAGGGGGCGTTGGGAGACCCAGTACTTC.

In this sample, this clonotype turned up many times. The rearrangement uses TRBV7-2 and TRBJ2-1; 11 bases fit TRBD2. The CDR3 contains 15 residues. From germline, CDR1 is SGHTA and CDR2 FQGNSA. With 4 bases clipped from V and 2 bases from J, the junction kept 1 base outside the gene matches. The CDR3 DNA sequence: TGTGCCAGCAGCTCGGGACTAGCGGCCTACAATGAGCAGTTCTTC. Translation: CASSSGLAAYNEQFF.

This sequence joins TRBV20-1 and TRBJ2-2; TRBD1 or TRBD2 may be the D gene (5 bases each). CDR1 is DFQATT and CDR2 is SNEGSKA in the germline V gene (reference sequence). Trimming cost V 1 base and J 9 bases, with 12 bases left between them. The length of the CDR3 is 13 residues. The CDR3 region is CSARVGVVRELFF. CDR3 bases: TGCAGTGCTAGAGTGGGGGTAGTTAGGGAGCTGTTTTTT.